This T cell receptor beta chain was identified in a study of liver allograft versus peripheral blood T cells. As for the study in general: Repertoires from peripheral blood of liver transplant recipients were compared with those inside their transplanted livers. Study results and caveats: A difference was reportedly observed between T cell receptor repertoires inside liver allografts and those in peripheral blood.

This CDR3 spans 12 amino acids. The V gene's germline CDR1 is SQVTM and CDR2 ANQGSEA. Trimming stripped 6 bases from V and 5 bases from J, with 11 bases between. By proportion, this clonotype is medium-sized. Its antigen is as yet unknown. Using its own MiXCR run on the reads, TCRdb lists one record per CDR3 protein. This sample has some 9,000 distinct CDR3 sequences, with 15% to 20% found just once. This chain links TRBV29-1 with TRBJ1-5; D may be TRBD1 (5 bases). The clonotype was recovered from a human patient who had a liver transplant. Some T cells may have come from the graft donor. Here the CDR3 DNA reads TGCAGCGTGGGGACCCTTCATCAGCCCCAGCATTTT. Its protein product is CSVGTLHQPQHF.